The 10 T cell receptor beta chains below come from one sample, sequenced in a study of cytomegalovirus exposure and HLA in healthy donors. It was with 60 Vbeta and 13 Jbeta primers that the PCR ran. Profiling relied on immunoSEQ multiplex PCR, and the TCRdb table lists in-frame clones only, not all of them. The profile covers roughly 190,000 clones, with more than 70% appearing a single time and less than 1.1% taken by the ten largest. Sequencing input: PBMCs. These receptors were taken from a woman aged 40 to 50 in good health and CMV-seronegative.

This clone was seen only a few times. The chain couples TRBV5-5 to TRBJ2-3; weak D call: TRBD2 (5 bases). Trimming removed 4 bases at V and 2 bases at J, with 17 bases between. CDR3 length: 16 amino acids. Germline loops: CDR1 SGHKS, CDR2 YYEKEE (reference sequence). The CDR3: CASSVRWTPTTDTQYF. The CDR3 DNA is TGTGCCAGCAGCGTACGCTGGACTCCTACCACAGATACGCAGTATTTT. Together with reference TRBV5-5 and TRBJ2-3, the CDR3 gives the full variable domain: DAGVTQSPTHLIKTRGQQVTLRCSPISGHKSVSWYQQVLGQGPQFIFQYYEKEERGRGNFPDRFSARQFPNYSSELNVNALLLGDSALYLCASSVRWTPTTDTQYFGPGTRLTVL.

DNA for the CDR3: TGTGCCAGCAGCGTAGGACTGGCTACACAACTTAACTATGGCTACACCTTC. It translates to CASSVGLATQLNYGYTF. The chain uses TRBV9 and TRBJ1-2; D is unresolved. The germline V gene has CDR1 SGDLS and CDR2 YYNGEE. CDR3 size: 17 residues. V lost 0 bases and J 1 base, leaving 16 bases between the germline ends.

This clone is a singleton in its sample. The CDR3 nucleotides read TGTGCCAGCAGCTTACTTGGCGGGAGGGGAGGCAATGAGCAGTTCTTC. It translates to CASSLLGGRGGNEQFF. The gene calls are TRBV7-3 and TRBJ2-1; 9 nucleotides match TRBD2. The V gene end was trimmed by 2 bases and the J gene end by 6 bases; junction bases not matched to a gene: 8. CDR3 length equals 16 residues. CDR1 is SGHTA, CDR2 FQGTGA, per germline.

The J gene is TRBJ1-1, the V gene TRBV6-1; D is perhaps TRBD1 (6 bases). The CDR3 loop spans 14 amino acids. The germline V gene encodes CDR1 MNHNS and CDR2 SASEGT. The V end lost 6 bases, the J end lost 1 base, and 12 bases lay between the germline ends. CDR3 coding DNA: TGTGCCAGCAGAAAACAGGGAGCGAACACTGAAGCTTTCTTT. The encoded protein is CASRKQGANTEAFF.

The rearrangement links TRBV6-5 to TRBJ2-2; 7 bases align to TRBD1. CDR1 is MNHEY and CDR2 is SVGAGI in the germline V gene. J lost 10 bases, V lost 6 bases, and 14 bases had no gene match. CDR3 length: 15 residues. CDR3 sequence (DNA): TGTGCCAGCAGCCACCGACAGGGTCGTCTCGCGGAGCTGTTTTTT. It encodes CASSHRQGRLAELFF.

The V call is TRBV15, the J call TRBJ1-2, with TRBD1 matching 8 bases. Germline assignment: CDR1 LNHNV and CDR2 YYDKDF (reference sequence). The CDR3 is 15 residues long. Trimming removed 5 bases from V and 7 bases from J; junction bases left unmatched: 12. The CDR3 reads CATSGSLYQGAGYTF. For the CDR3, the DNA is TGTGCCACCAGCGGATCCCTCTACCAGGGGGCTGGCTACACCTTC.

CDR3 DNA: TGCGCCAGCAGCCCGGACAGGATGAACACTGAAGCTTTCTTT. Protein: CASSPDRMNTEAFF. The chain couples TRBV5-1 to TRBJ1-1; 7 bases map to TRBD1. The CDR3 totals 14 residues. The V segment lost 4 bases and the J segment 0 bases; nucleotides outside the gene matches: 3. Germline CDR1 SGHRS, CDR2 YFSETQ.

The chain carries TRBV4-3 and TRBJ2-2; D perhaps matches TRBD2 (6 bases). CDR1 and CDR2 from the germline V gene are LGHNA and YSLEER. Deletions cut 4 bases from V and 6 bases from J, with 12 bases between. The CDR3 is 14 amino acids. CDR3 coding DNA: TGCGCCAGCAGCCCCCGTTGGGGGGCCGGGGAGCTGTTTTTT. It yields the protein CASSPRWGAGELFF.

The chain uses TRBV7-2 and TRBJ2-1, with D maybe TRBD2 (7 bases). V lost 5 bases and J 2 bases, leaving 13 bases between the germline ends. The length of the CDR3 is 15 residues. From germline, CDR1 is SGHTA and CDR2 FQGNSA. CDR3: CASSAQGGPYNEQFF. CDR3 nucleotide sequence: TGTGCCAGCAGCGCACAGGGAGGGCCCTACAATGAGCAGTTCTTC.

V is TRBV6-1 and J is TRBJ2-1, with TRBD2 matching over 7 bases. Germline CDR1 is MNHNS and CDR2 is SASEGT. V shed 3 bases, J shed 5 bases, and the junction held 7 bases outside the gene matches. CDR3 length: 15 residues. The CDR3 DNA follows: TGTGCCAGCAGTGATCGGGGGGAGGGAGACAATGAGCAGTTCTTC. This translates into CASSDRGEGDNEQFF.